This T cell receptor beta chain appears in the sequencing data of a study of T cell responses to AZD1222 COVID-19 vaccine. V was cut by 7 bases and J by 9 bases, with 18 bases left in between. Germline CDR1 and CDR2: LGHNT and FRNRAP. The CDR3 consists of 13 residues. TCRdb's table, derived via immunoSEQ multiplex PCR, lists solely in-frame clones and lacks some. The sample contains around 88,000 clones, around nine tenths of which appear only once. The chain recombines TRBV12-5 with TRBJ1-1; a possible D gene is TRBD1 (5 bases). The specimen comprised peripheral blood, sampled on day 0 of MenACWY control vaccination. The source is an adult in good health. The CDR3 sequence is CASDLGVATKAFF. CDR3 nucleotides: TGTGCTAGTGACTTGGGGGTTGCCACAAAAGCTTTCTTT.